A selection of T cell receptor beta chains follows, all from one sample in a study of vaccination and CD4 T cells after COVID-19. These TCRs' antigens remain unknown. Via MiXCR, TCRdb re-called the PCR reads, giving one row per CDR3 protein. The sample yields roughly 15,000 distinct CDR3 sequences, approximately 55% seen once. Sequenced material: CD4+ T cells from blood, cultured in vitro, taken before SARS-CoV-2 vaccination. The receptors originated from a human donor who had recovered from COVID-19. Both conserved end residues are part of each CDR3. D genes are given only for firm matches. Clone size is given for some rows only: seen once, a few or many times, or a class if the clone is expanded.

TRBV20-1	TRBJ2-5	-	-	TGCAGTGCTAGAGCGGCAGGGTCATTAGAGACCCAGTACTTC	CSARAAGSLETQYF
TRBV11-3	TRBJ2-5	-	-	TGTGCCAGCAGCTTAGCAGGGATGGACGAGACCCAGTACTTC	CASSLAGMDETQYF
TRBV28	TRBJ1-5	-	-	TGTGCCAGCAGTTTAAATGGATACAATCAGCCCCAGCATTTT	CASSLNGYNQPQHF
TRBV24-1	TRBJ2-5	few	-	TGTGCCACCAGTGATTTATTCGAAGAGACCCAGTACTTC	CATSDLFEETQYF
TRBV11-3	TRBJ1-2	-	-	TGTGCCAGCAGCCCCGGATCTGTGGGGAACTATGGCTACACCTTC	CASSPGSVGNYGYTF
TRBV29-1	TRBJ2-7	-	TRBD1	TGCAGCGTACGGACAGGGGGTCACTACGAGCAGTACTTC	CSVRTGGHYEQYF
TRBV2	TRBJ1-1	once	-	TGTGCCAGCAGAGAGGACAGCAACCGAGTCACTGAAGCTTTCTTT	CASREDSNRVTEAFF
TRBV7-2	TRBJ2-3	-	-	TGTGCCAGCAGCTTAGGGCGGCCTAGCACAGATACGCAGTATTTT	CASSLGRPSTDTQYF
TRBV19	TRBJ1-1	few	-	TGTGCCAGTAGTAGGGGGCACACTGAAGCTTTCTTT	CASSRGHTEAFF
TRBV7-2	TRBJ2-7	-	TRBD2	TGTGCCAGCAGTCCCGCGGGGAGGGGTTACGAGCAGTACTTC	CASSPAGRGYEQYF
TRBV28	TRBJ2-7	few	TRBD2	TGTGCCAGCAGGTCGTATAGCGGGACCTACGAGCAGTACTTC	CASRSYSGTYEQYF
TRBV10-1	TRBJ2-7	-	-	TGCGCCAGCAGTGATGGTCTCGAGCAGTACTTC	CASSDGLEQYF
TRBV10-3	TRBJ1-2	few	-	TGTGCCATCAGTGAGTCGTCGGCAGGGTATGGCTACACCTTC	CAISESSAGYGYTF
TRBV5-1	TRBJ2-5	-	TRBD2	TGCGCCAGCAGCACAACGACTAGCGACCAAGAGACCCAGTACTTC	CASSTTTSDQETQYF
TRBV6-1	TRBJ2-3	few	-	TGTGCCAGCCGCCTATCGGGACGGGGAGATACGCAGTATTTT	CASRLSGRGDTQYF
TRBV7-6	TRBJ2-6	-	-	TGTGCCAGCAGCTTAGGATCTAGCGCGACCTCTGGGGCCAACGTCCTGACTTTC	CASSLGSSATSGANVLTF